This is a list of T cell receptor beta chains from one sample in a study of glioma-infiltrating T cells after dendritic cell vaccination. The data were produced by immunoSEQ multiplex PCR, yet TCRdb's version contains in-frame clones alone and is incomplete. This table holds about 92,000 clones, 80% to 90% found once. The specimen comprised blood, sampled before dendritic cell vaccination. The receptors here all came from a human donor with glioblastoma. The CDR3 runs from the conserved cysteine through the conserved F or W. The order of the fields is D gene, clone size, V gene, J gene, CDR3 DNA, CDR3 protein. D genes are given only for firm matches. Expanded clones get a size class; other rows say once, few or many, or leave the size out.

D: NA; size: NA; V: TRBV7-6; J: TRBJ2-7; DNA: TGTGCCAGCAGCCCCGGGACAACCTCCTACGAGCAGTACTTC; CDR3: CASSPGTTSYEQYF
D: NA; size: NA; V: TRBV5-1; J: TRBJ2-1; DNA: TGCGCCAGCAGCTTGGAGACAGCCAGTTACAATGAGCAGTTCTTC; CDR3: CASSLETASYNEQFF
D: NA; size: few; V: TRBV19; J: TRBJ1-2; DNA: TGTGCCAGTGGGGTTTCAGGGAAGATTAGAGGCTACACCTTC; CDR3: CASGVSGKIRGYTF
D: NA; size: NA; V: TRBV5-1; J: TRBJ1-4; DNA: TGCGCCAGCAGCTCGGCGGGGGGCGTGGAGGAAAAACTGTTTTTT; CDR3: CASSSAGGVEEKLFF
D: NA; size: NA; V: TRBV20-1; J: TRBJ1-2; DNA: TGCAGTGCCCCAACTAACTATGGCTACACCTTC; CDR3: CSAPTNYGYTF
D: NA; size: NA; V: TRBV7-8; J: TRBJ2-5; DNA: TGTGCCAGCAGCTTAGGCGCGGGGTACCAAGAGACCCAGTACTTC; CDR3: CASSLGAGYQETQYF
D: NA; size: once; V: TRBV4-1; J: TRBJ1-1; DNA: TGCGCCAGCACCAGAGTAGGGAGGGGGAACACTGAAGCTTTCTTT; CDR3: CASTRVGRGNTEAFF
D: TRBD2; size: NA; V: TRBV6-1; J: TRBJ2-7; DNA: TGTGCCAGCAGTGAAGTGGGGGGGTTCCGGCAGGACGAGCAGTACTTC; CDR3: CASSEVGGFRQDEQYF
D: NA; size: once; V: TRBV5-1; J: TRBJ2-5; DNA: TGCGCCAGCAGCGCCGCTCAGGGGGAGACCCAGTACTTC; CDR3: CASSAAQGETQYF
D: TRBD2; size: NA; V: TRBV6-5; J: TRBJ2-3; DNA: TGTGCCAGCAGTTACGGACTAGCGGGGGACACAGATACGCAGTATTTT; CDR3: CASSYGLAGDTDTQYF